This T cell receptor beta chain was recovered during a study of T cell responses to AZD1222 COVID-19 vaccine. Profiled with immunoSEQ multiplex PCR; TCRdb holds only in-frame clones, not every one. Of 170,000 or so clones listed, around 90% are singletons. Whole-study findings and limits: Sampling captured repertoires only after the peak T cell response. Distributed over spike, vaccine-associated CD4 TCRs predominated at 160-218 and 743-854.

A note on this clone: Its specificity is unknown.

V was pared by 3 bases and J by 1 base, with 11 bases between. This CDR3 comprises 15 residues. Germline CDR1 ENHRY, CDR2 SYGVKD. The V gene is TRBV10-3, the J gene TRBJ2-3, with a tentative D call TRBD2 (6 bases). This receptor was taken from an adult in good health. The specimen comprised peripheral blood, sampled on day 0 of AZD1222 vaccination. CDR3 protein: CAISEGSSGTDTQYF. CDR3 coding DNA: TGTGCCATCAGTGAAGGGTCTAGCGGCACAGATACGCAGTATTTT.